A selection of T cell receptor beta chains follows, all from one sample in a study of T cell responses to AZD1222 COVID-19 vaccine. TCRdb keeps only in-frame clones here, not all; method: immunoSEQ multiplex PCR. The sample carries about 79,000 clones, 70% to 90% recorded once. Sequencing used peripheral blood, obtained on day 0 of AZD1222 vaccination. The receptor set was obtained from an adult in good health. The CDR3 runs from the conserved cysteine through the conserved F or W. D genes are given only for firm matches. Size is omitted from some rows. Given values are once, few, many or a class for expanded clones.

>TRBJ1-1|.|TRBV5-1|.
TGCGCCAGCAGCTTACAGGACTCTCACACTGAAGCTTTCTTT
CASSLQDSHTEAFF
>TRBJ1-6|.|TRBV6-5|.
TGTGCCAGCAGTTACGGGGGGACCCTCCACTTT
CASSYGGTLHF
>TRBJ2-5|.|TRBV24-1|.
TGTGCCACCCGCGGCCGGATAGACGAGACCCAGTACTTC
CATRGRIDETQYF
>TRBJ1-2|.|TRBV14|.
TGTGCCAGCAGCCAAGATAAATTGGCAGACAACAACTATGGCTACACCTTC
CASSQDKLADNNYGYTF
>TRBJ2-1|.|TRBV5-6|.
TGTGCCAGCAGCCCTACATCTCGCCGCTACAATGAGCAGTTCTTC
CASSPTSRRYNEQFF
>TRBJ2-1|.|TRBV6-5|once
TGTGCCAGCAGTTCCAGCAGGCGGGATGAGCAGTTCTTC
CASSSSRRDEQFF
>TRBJ1-5|.|TRBV7-8|.
TGTGCCAGCAGCTTCGGGACACGGATGGATCCCCAGCATTTT
CASSFGTRMDPQHF
>TRBJ1-6|.|TRBV25-1|.
TGTGCCAGCAGTGAATTTGAGGGGGTAGATAATTCACCCCTCCACTTT
CASSEFEGVDNSPLHF
>TRBJ2-7|.|TRBV7-7|.
TGTGCCAGCAGCCCCGGTTTGGGCGCCCCCTACGAGCAGTACTTC
CASSPGLGAPYEQYF
>TRBJ2-2|.|TRBV30|.
TGTGCCCGAGATAGCCGGACCGGGGAGCTGTTTTTT
CARDSRTGELFF
>TRBJ2-3|.|TRBV9|.
TGTGCCAGCAGCGTTTTAGGCAACACAGATACGCAGTATTTT
CASSVLGNTDTQYF
>TRBJ2-3|TRBD2|TRBV10-2|.
TGCGCCAGCGGGGGGGGGTCAGGGCTAGTGGGAGATACGCAGTATTTT
CASGGGSGLVGDTQYF
>TRBJ2-2|.|TRBV19|few
TGTGCCAGTAGGCCTGATAGGAACACCGGGGAGCTGTTTTTT
CASRPDRNTGELFF
>TRBJ1-2|.|TRBV6-1|.
TGTGCCAGCAGTGACAGGGCACTTGACTATGGCTACACCTTC
CASSDRALDYGYTF
>TRBJ1-3|.|TRBV14|.
TGTGCCAGCAGCCAAGATTTGGCCTCATGGGTTCCTACTATAGGAAACACCATATATTTT
CASSQDLASWVPTIGNTIYF
>TRBJ2-5|TRBD1|TRBV6-5|.
TGTGCCAGCAGTTACGTCCCAGGGGGTACCCAAGAGACCCAGTACTTC
CASSYVPGGTQETQYF
>TRBJ2-7|TRBD2|TRBV10-2|.
TGCGCCAGCCTAAATTCCGGGACTAGCGGTTACGAGCAGTACTTC
CASLNSGTSGYEQYF
>TRBJ2-7|.|TRBV2|.
TGTGCCAGCAGAGGAGACAGCTTGGCCTACGAGCAGTACTTC
CASRGDSLAYEQYF
>TRBJ1-2|TRBD1|TRBV13|few
TGTGCCAGCAGCTTTGCTTACCACCGGGACAGCTATGGCTACACCTTC
CASSFAYHRDSYGYTF
>TRBJ2-3|TRBD2|TRBV6-5|.
TGTGCCAGCAGGGGACTAGCGGGGGAAGATACGCAGTATTTT
CASRGLAGEDTQYF
>TRBJ2-3|.|TRBV7-9|.
TGTGCCAGCAGCTTAGGGACAGTCACAGATACGCAGTATTTT
CASSLGTVTDTQYF
>TRBJ2-1|.|TRBV14|few
TGTGCCAGCAGCCAACCCGAGAGCTCCTACAATGAGCAGTTCTTC
CASSQPESSYNEQFF
>TRBJ2-5|.|TRBV18|.
TGTGCCAGCTCGAGTAATCAGGGAAACCAAGAGACCCAGTACTTC
CASSSNQGNQETQYF
>TRBJ1-2|.|TRBV19|.
TGTGCCAGTAGTATGCAGGGTACCATCGACTATGGCTACACCTTC
CASSMQGTIDYGYTF
>TRBJ2-1|.|TRBV9|.
TGTGCCAGCAGCCCCAGACTAGTTTGGGTCGGTGAGCAGTTCTTC
CASSPRLVWVGEQFF
>TRBJ1-1|.|TRBV6-5|.
TGTGCCAGCAGTTACCAGGGCAGAGTGAACACTGAAGCTTTCTTT
CASSYQGRVNTEAFF
>TRBJ2-2|TRBD2|TRBV9|.
TGTGCCAGCAGACTAGCGGGAGGGTACACCGGGGAGCTGTTTTTT
CASRLAGGYTGELFF
>TRBJ1-1|.|TRBV5-1|.
TGCGCCAGCAGCTTGGGACACGGCGCCACTGAAGCTTTCTTT
CASSLGHGATEAFF
>TRBJ2-2|.|TRBV4-2|once
TGTGCCAGCAGCCAAGCGACTAAGGGGGGTTCCGGGGAGCTGTTTTTT
CASSQATKGGSGELFF
>TRBJ1-4|TRBD1|TRBV12-3/TRBV12-4|.
TGTGCCAGCCGAAGGACAGGGGGTGAAAAACTGTTTTTT
CASRRTGGEKLFF
>TRBJ2-1|.|TRBV3-1/TRBV3-2|.
TGTGCCAGCGGGGGGGACAGTGCTAGCTCCTACAATGAGCAGTTCTTC
CASGGDSASSYNEQFF
>TRBJ1-1|.|TRBV7-2|once
TGTGCCAGCAGCTTAGGGGGGGGGAACACTGAAGCTTTCTTT
CASSLGGGNTEAFF
>TRBJ2-6|.|TRBV30|.
TGTGCCTGGAGCAGGGGTCCTGGGGCCAACGTCCTGACTTTC
CAWSRGPGANVLTF
>TRBJ1-4|.|TRBV30|.
TGTGCCTGGAGTATGGCAGATGAAAAACTGTTTTTT
CAWSMADEKLFF
>TRBJ2-7|TRBD2|TRBV5-6|few
TGTGCCAGCAGCTATACCCTAGCGGGAGGATACGAGCAGTACTTC
CASSYTLAGGYEQYF
>TRBJ1-5|.|TRBV7-8|.
TGTGCCAGCAGCTTAAACAGGGGCAATCAGCCCCAGCATTTT
CASSLNRGNQPQHF
>TRBJ1-1|.|TRBV3-1/TRBV3-2|.
TGTGCCAGCAGCCTGACAGAGAACACTGAAGCTTTCTTT
CASSLTENTEAFF
>TRBJ1-6|.|TRBV5-4|.
TGTGCCAGCAGCTTGGAATCCCGGAGTAATTCACCCCTCCACTTT
CASSLESRSNSPLHF
>TRBJ2-7|TRBD1|TRBV30|.
TGTGCCTGGAGTCCGGGGGGGACAGGGGTATACGAGCAGTACTTC
CAWSPGGTGVYEQYF
>TRBJ1-2|.|TRBV6-5|.
TGTGCCAGCAGTTATAGGGGTTGGGGCTACACCTTC
CASSYRGWGYTF
>TRBJ2-2|TRBD1|TRBV19|.
TGTGCCAGTAGTGTTGGGACAGGAAAATTACGGGAGCTGTTTTTT
CASSVGTGKLRELFF
>TRBJ2-2|.|TRBV2|once
TGTGCCAGCAGTGCCTTCAGGGAAACCGGGGAGCTGTTTTTT
CASSAFRETGELFF
>TRBJ2-5|.|TRBV30|.
TGTGCCTGGAGTACTGGGCTTTACGAGACCCAGTACTTC
CAWSTGLYETQYF
>TRBJ2-3|.|TRBV5-5|.
TGTGCCAGCACCCCTCGGCTGGGCCCATCTAGCACAGATACGCAGTATTTT
CASTPRLGPSSTDTQYF
>TRBJ2-7|.|TRBV6-2/TRBV6-3|.
TGTGCCAGCAGTTACTCGAGTTCTGGGGCCACCTACGAGCAGTACTTC
CASSYSSSGATYEQYF
>TRBJ2-2|.|TRBV11-2|.
TGTGCCAGCAGAACTCGAGGGGCGAGCGCCGGGGAGCTGTTTTTT
CASRTRGASAGELFF
>TRBJ2-7|.|TRBV9|few
TGTGCCAGCAGCGTAGGATCTGGGGGGTACGAGCAGTACTTC
CASSVGSGGYEQYF
>TRBJ1-1|.|TRBV10-1|.
TGCGCCAGCAGTGAGCGCGCCATGAACACTGAAGCTTTCTTT
CASSERAMNTEAFF
>TRBJ2-5|.|TRBV7-9|.
TGTGCCAGCAGCATTAGCCCAGAGACCCAGTACTTC
CASSISPETQYF
>TRBJ1-3|.|TRBV10-3|.
TGTGCCATCAGCGAGAGGGCGGGAAACACCATATATTTT
CAISERAGNTIYF